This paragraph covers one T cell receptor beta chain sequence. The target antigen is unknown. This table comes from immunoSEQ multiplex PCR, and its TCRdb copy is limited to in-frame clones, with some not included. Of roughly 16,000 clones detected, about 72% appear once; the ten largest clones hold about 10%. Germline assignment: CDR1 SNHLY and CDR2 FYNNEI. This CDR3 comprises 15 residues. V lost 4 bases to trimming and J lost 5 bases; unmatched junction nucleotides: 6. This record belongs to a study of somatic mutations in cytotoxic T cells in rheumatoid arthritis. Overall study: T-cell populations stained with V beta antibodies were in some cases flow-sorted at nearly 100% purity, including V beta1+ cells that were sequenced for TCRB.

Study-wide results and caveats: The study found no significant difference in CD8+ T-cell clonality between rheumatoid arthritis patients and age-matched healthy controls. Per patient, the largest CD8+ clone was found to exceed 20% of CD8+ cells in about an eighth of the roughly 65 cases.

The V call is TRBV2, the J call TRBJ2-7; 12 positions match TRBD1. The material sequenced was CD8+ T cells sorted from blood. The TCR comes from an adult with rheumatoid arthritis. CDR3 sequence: CASSGAGTGGHEQYV. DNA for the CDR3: TGTGCCAGCAGTGGGGCCGGGACAGGGGGCCACGAGCAGTACGTC.